The 8 T cell receptor beta chains listed next were all sequenced from one sample in a study of tissue T cells after allogeneic stem cell transplantation. Clones were sequenced by immunoSEQ multiplex PCR, and TCRdb holds only the in-frame ones, with some missing. The sample holds some 25,000 clones; roughly nine tenths are singletons and the top ten take about 2%. The starting material was blood, obtained before transplantation. The receptor set was obtained from a male donor older than 55 who later had graft-versus-host disease after an allogeneic stem cell transplant.

The chain is built from TRBV19 and TRBJ1-6, with D possibly matching TRBD1 (6 bases). The CDR3 extends over 15 amino acids. The V and J ends lost 3 bases and 7 bases respectively, with 13 bases between them. The germline CDR1 and CDR2 sequences are LNHDA and SQIVND (reference sequence). CDR3 sequence reads: CASSMVATGNSPLHF. In DNA, the CDR3 is TGTGCCAGTAGTATGGTTGCGACAGGCAATTCACCCCTCCACTTT. The whole variable domain, remainder taken from reference TRBV19 and TRBJ1-6, is DGGITQSPKYLFRKEGQNVTLSCEQNLNHDAMYWYRQDPGQGLRLIYYSQIVNDFQKGDIAEGYSVSREKKESFPLTVTSAQKNPTAFYLCASSMVATGNSPLHFGNGTRLTVT.

J is TRBJ2-1 and V is TRBV7-7, with 12 bases matching TRBD2. The CDR3 length is 15 residues. V lost 6 bases to trimming and J lost 4 bases; unmatched junction nucleotides: 4. Germline lookup yields CDR1 SSHAT and CDR2 FNYEAQ (reference sequence). CDR3 region: CASSPLAGGYNEQFF. The CDR3 nucleotides are TGTGCCAGCAGTCCACTAGCGGGGGGATACAATGAGCAGTTCTTC.

The chain is built from TRBV7-3 and TRBJ2-3; D not resolved. Trimming left V 5 bases short and J 2 bases short, with 5 bases between. The CDR3 length is 12 residues. Germline CDR1 reads SGHTA; CDR2 reads FQGTGA. The CDR3 loop reads CASSTNTDTQYF. CDR3 sequence (DNA): TGTGCCAGCAGCACAAACACAGATACGCAGTATTTT. Full variable domain (outside the CDR3, taken from reference TRBV7-3 and TRBJ2-3): GAGVSQTPSNKVTEKGKYVELRCDPISGHTALYWYRQSLGQGPEFLIYFQGTGAADDSGLPNDRFFAVRPEGSVSTLKIQRTERGDSAVYLCASSTNTDTQYFGPGTRLTVL.

The table lists this clone with a count of one. V is TRBV5-6 and J is TRBJ1-4; D gene unclear. The V end was cut by 2 bases, the J end by 6 bases, with 8 bases between. There are 13 residues in the CDR3. Germline CDR1 SGHDT, CDR2 YYEEEE. CDR3 in DNA: TGTGCCAGCAGCTTCTCATTACATGAAAAACTGTTTTTT. It encodes CASSFSLHEKLFF.

This clone showed up just a few times. The genes are TRBV30 and TRBJ1-2; D is undetermined. The germline gives CDR1 GTSNPN, CDR2 SVGIG (reference sequence). The CDR3 loop spans 11 amino acids. Trimming took off 1 base at V and 9 bases at J, with 9 bases between the two ends. CDR3 coding DNA: TGTGCCTGGAGTGGTTCTTGGCGCTACACCTTC. Residues: CAWSGSWRYTF.

This clone appeared a single time. CDR3 region: CASSPQERGGHNEQFF. As DNA, the CDR3 is TGTGCCAGCAGTCCACAAGAGCGGGGGGGCCACAATGAGCAGTTCTTC. The chain is built from TRBV6-2 or TRBV6-3 and TRBJ2-1; 10 bases are shared with TRBD2. V was clipped by 5 bases and J by 5 bases; unmatched bases: 9. The CDR3 sequence is 16 residues long. Germline-derived CDR1 and CDR2 are MNHEY and SVGEGT.

This chain joins TRBV28 and TRBJ2-2; no firm D call. Germline values: CDR1 MDHEN, CDR2 SYDVKM. CDR3 length equals 16 residues. Trimming removed 8 bases at V and 0 bases at J, with 16 bases between. CDR3: CASRSLIPPNTGELFF. The CDR3, as DNA: TGTGCCAGCCGTTCTCTCATACCCCCGAACACCGGGGAGCTGTTTTTT.

The chain couples TRBV7-2 to TRBJ2-3; TRBD2 agrees at 9 bases. J was trimmed by 5 bases and V by 1 base; bases with no gene match: 4. The germline V gene encodes CDR1 SGHTA and CDR2 FQGNSA. This CDR3 comprises 15 residues. The CDR3 sequence: CASSLGGGALDTQYF. In nucleotides, the CDR3 is TGTGCCAGCAGCTTAGGCGGGGGGGCTTTAGATACGCAGTATTTT.